These T cell receptor beta chains were read from a single sample in a study of beta chain features in type 1 diabetes. TCRdb's copy holds only in-frame clones and misses some; the assay was immunoSEQ multiplex PCR. This table has about 240,000 clones, about 25% appearing once. What was sequenced was central memory CD4+ T cells from blood. The receptors were sampled from a young man in good health. Each CDR3 is given with its conserved first and last residue.

TRBJ2-4,TRBV30,CAWKRAQNIQYF
TRBJ1-1,TRBV18,CASSPRTPRGNTEAFF
TRBJ1-2,TRBV9,CASSVGATDYGYTF
TRBJ2-1,TRBV30,CAWSTGLDRDYNEQFF
TRBJ2-1,TRBV10-2,CASYLAGGLGEQFF
TRBJ2-2,TRBV18,CASSPQRHGELFF
TRBJ2-5,TRBV5-1,CASSPRDGQETQYF
TRBJ2-4,TRBV5-1,CASSLDGRATGKNIQYF
TRBJ1-4,TRBV7-2,CASSSTTGGRNEKLFF
TRBJ2-1,TRBV28,CASASSGTYNEQFF
TRBJ2-5,TRBV7-9,CASSLSGQGSETQYF
TRBJ1-2,TRBV5-1,CASSHGDYGYTF
TRBJ2-7,TRBV27,CASSLSIAGPSYEQYF
TRBJ2-5,TRBV7-2,CASSLLAGAQYF
TRBJ1-2,TRBV19,CASTRATGSRYTF
TRBJ1-1,TRBV6-5,CASSRGLWITEAFF
TRBJ2-7,TRBV27,CASKKGGSYEQYF
TRBJ2-7,TRBV2,CASSEQGAGEQYF
TRBJ1-2,TRBV29-1,CSVERTGTYGYTF
TRBJ2-3,TRBV29-1,CSVTSTDTQYF
TRBJ2-1,TRBV5-1,CASSLTSGGYNEQFF
TRBJ1-4,TRBV5-1,CASSRDRTDEKLFF
TRBJ2-5,TRBV27,CASSSQGAETQYF
TRBJ1-5,TRBV7-2,CASSYRTGGDQPQHF
TRBJ2-2,TRBV15,CATSRDLLPRGTGELFF
TRBJ1-1,TRBV25-1,CASSDLVGENTEAFF
TRBJ2-5,TRBV25-1,CASGRRGETQYF
TRBJ1-2,TRBV7-2,CASSLGQGSLGYTF
TRBJ2-1,TRBV30,CAWSILAGVSNEQFF
TRBJ2-3,TRBV28,CASRSNAGRTDTQYF
TRBJ2-3,TRBV7-2,CASSLEANTQYF
TRBJ2-5,TRBV30,CAWSASGFETQYF
TRBJ2-7,TRBV29-1,CSARDRGGNEQYF
TRBJ2-7,TRBV7-2,CASSVSSSEGGVSEQYF
TRBJ1-4,TRBV30,CAWVPKGGGGSHEKLFF
TRBJ2-7,TRBV18,CACSPLGSGGGGYEQYF
TRBJ2-1,TRBV19,CASSWTSGNNEQFF
TRBJ2-3,TRBV20-1,CRSGPTDTQYF
TRBJ1-1,TRBV7-2,CASSLVRVRNTAAFF
TRBJ2-1,TRBV16,CASSQEEGGTYNEQFF
TRBJ2-3,TRBV7-2,CASSLLGPADTQYF
TRBJ1-5,TRBV2,CASSVRAGQDNNQPQHF
TRBJ2-3,TRBV7-2,CASSLVPLAGVADTQYF
TRBJ2-2,TRBV10-3,CAITGQGNTGELFF
TRBJ2-1,TRBV5-5,CASSSDVSSYNEQFF
TRBJ1-4,TRBV29-1,CSVYPSGTEKLFF
TRBJ2-1,TRBV9,CASSVANYNNEQFF
TRBJ2-2,TRBV15,CATSRDSVFRSTGELFF
TRBJ2-5,TRBV7-9,CASSRRTEQETQYF
TRBJ1-1,TRBV4-3,CASSQEGGTEAFF
TRBJ1-4,TRBV19,CASTAGPNEKLFF